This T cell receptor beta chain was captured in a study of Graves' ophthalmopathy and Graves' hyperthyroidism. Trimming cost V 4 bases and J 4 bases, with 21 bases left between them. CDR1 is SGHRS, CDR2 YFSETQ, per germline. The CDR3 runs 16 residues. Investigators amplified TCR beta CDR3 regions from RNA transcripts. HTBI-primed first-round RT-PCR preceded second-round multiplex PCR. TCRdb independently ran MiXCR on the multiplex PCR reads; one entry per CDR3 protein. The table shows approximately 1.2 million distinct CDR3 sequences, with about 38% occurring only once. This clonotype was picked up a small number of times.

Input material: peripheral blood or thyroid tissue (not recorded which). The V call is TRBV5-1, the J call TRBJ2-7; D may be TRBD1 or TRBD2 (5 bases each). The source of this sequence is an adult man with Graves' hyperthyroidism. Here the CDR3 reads CASSARSGGGEYEQYF. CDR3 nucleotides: TGCGCCAGCAGCGCACGGAGTGGGGGTGGGGAGTACGAGCAGTACTTC.